The rows below give T cell receptor beta chains drawn from one sample of a study of T cell responses to AZD1222 COVID-19 vaccine. TCRdb's copy holds only in-frame clones and misses some; the assay was immunoSEQ multiplex PCR. The sample consists of 250,000 to 300,000 clones, about 94% of them appearing once. The sample here was peripheral blood, taken 28 days after the second AZD1222 dose. The receptor set was obtained from an adult who received the AZD1222 COVID-19 vaccine. CDR3s leave out the opening cysteine and the closing phenylalanine or tryptophan.

TRBV19,TRBJ1-1,ASSIIGNTEAF
TRBV10-1,TRBJ2-3,ASGQTTDTQY
TRBV24-1,TRBJ1-1,ATSESGTDNTEAF
TRBV5-1,TRBJ2-7,ASSLEGRLLY
TRBV18,TRBJ2-1,ASSGQGSSYNEQF
TRBV2,TRBJ2-3,ASSGGRTDTQY
TRBV7-9,TRBJ1-5,ASSLDGGVFQPQH
TRBV9,TRBJ2-5,ASSGAGGIQETQY
TRBV29-1,TRBJ1-1,SVVQGIWTEAF
TRBV19,TRBJ2-1,ASSIKRTSGTNEQF
TRBV2,TRBJ1-1,ASSSGASTEAF
TRBV5-1,TRBJ1-6,ASSLEGNSPLH
TRBV7-9,TRBJ2-3,ASSLDRYTTQY
TRBV7-2,TRBJ2-1,ASSPGPQREAEQF
TRBV19,TRBJ1-2,ASSWQNYGYT
TRBV10-3,TRBJ2-3,AISAQGSTDTQY
TRBV5-4,TRBJ2-3,ASSLVGNDTQY
TRBV19,TRBJ2-3,ASSWEGEDTQY
TRBV27,TRBJ1-1,ASSWGGNTEAF
TRBV7-8,TRBJ1-1,ASSTDGTNTEAF
TRBV2,TRBJ2-7,ASSDGYEQY
TRBV28,TRBJ1-1,ASSSNTGVAEAF
TRBV19,TRBJ1-2,ASRHTGTGYGYT
TRBV9,TRBJ1-2,ASSEGSLYGYT
TRBV27,TRBJ1-2,ASSFSGGGNYGYT
TRBV5-5,TRBJ1-1,ASSLGQGGNTEAF
TRBV4-1,TRBJ1-2,ASSPIGSHSNYGYT
TRBV2,TRBJ2-3,ASSAFGGTDTQY
TRBV3-1/TRBV3-2,TRBJ2-7,ASSRTGDEQY
TRBV7-3,TRBJ1-6,ASSLLEGGNSPLH
TRBV29-1,TRBJ1-1,SVDSGLNTEAF
TRBV2,TRBJ1-3,ASSRDSPISGNTIY
TRBV6-5,TRBJ1-1,ASSLDRGWLTEAF
TRBV3-1/TRBV3-2,TRBJ1-3,ASSQGTASGNTIY
TRBV6-5,TRBJ2-7,ASSPTLLESYEQY
TRBV9,TRBJ1-5,ASSVGGIQPQH
TRBV2,TRBJ1-6,ASRETTWGVALH
TRBV18,TRBJ1-2,ASSASDPVYGYT
TRBV4-1,TRBJ1-5,ASSQAPGGGQPQH
TRBV7-3,TRBJ2-2,ASSPWSGRSGELF
TRBV7-8,TRBJ1-5,ASSLAGVSNQPQH
TRBV19,TRBJ2-1,ASSIELAGAVEQF
TRBV7-2,TRBJ2-1,ASSTWDEQF
TRBV28,TRBJ2-7,ASSSGSGTYEQY
TRBV5-6,TRBJ1-6,ASSSKETGINSPLH
TRBV3-1/TRBV3-2,TRBJ2-2,ASSRSGGAGGELF
TRBV5-1,TRBJ2-2,ASSLSGTLAPGELF
TRBV18,TRBJ1-2,ASSPASGLGTQQDYT